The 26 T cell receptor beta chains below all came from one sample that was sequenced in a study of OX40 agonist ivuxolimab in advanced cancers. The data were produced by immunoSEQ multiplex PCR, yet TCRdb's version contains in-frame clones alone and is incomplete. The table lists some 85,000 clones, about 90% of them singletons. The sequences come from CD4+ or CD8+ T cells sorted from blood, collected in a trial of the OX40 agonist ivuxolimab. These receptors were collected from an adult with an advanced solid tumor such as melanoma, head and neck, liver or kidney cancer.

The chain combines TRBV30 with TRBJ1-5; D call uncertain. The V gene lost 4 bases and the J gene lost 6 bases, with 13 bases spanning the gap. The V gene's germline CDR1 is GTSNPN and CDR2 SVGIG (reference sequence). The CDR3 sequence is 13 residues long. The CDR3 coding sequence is TGTGCCTGGAATGAAGGAGGTGCTCAGCCCCAGCATTTT. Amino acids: CAWNEGGAQPQHF.

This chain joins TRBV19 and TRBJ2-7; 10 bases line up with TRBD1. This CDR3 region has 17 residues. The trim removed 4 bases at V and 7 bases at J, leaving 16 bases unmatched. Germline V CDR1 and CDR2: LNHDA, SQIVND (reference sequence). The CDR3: CASSKKIPGQGLGEQYF. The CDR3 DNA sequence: TGTGCCAGTAGTAAAAAAATACCGGGACAGGGGCTTGGGGAGCAGTACTTC.

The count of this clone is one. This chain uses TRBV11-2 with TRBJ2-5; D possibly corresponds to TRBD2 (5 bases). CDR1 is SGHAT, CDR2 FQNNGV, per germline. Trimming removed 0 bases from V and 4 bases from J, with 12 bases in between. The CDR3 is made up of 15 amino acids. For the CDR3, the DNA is TGTGCCAGCAGCTTAGATCTCCGAGGAGGAGAGACCCAGTACTTC. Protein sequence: CASSLDLRGGETQYF.

In DNA, the CDR3 is TGTGCCAGCAGCTTAGTTCCCCCGGGATCAATCGTTGAGCAGTACTTC. Amino acids: CASSLVPPGSIVEQYF. The chain employs TRBV7-2 and TRBJ2-7; maybe TRBD2 (5 bases). V shed 1 base and J shed 7 bases, with 20 bases lying between them. CDR3 size: 16 residues. From germline, CDR1 is SGHTA and CDR2 FQGNSA.

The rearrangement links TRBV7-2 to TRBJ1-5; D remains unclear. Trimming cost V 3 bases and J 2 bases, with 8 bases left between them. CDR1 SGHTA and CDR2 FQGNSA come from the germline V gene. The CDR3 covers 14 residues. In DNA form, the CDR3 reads TGTGCCAGCAGCTTCACGGAGGGCAATCAGCCCCAGCATTTT. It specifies CASSFTEGNQPQHF.

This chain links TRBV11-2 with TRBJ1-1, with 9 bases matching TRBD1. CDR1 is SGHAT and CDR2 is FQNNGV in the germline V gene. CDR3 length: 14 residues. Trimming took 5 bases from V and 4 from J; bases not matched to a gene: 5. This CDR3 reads CASSLTDRGTEAFF. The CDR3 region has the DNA TGTGCCAGCAGCCTCACGGACAGGGGCACTGAAGCTTTCTTT.

The DNA for the CDR3 is TGTGCCTGGAGACAGGGTGGTAGCTACACCTTC. It specifies CAWRQGGSYTF. The gene calls are TRBV30 and TRBJ1-2; the D gene is possibly TRBD1 (6 bases). The germline gives CDR1 GTSNPN, CDR2 SVGIG (reference sequence). This CDR3 comprises 11 residues. The V gene lost 3 bases and the J gene lost 9 bases, with 11 bases spanning the gap.

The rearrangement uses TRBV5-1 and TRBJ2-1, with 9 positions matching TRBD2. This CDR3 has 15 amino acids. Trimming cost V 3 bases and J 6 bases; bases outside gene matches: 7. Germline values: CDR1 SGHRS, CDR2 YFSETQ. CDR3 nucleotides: TGCGCCAGCAGCTGGAGCGGGAGGATAATCAATGAGCAGTTCTTC. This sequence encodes CASSWSGRIINEQFF.

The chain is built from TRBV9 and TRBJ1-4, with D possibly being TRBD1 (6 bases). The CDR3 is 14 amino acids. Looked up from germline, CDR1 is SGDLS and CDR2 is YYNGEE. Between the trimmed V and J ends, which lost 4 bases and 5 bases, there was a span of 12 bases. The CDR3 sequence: CASSPGAGNEKLFF. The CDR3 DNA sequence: TGTGCCAGCAGCCCGGGGGCCGGGAATGAAAAACTGTTTTTT.

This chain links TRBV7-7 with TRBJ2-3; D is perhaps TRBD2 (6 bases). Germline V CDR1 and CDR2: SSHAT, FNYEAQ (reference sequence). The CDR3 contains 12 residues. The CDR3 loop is CASSGGTDTQYF. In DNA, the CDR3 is TGTGCTAGTTCGGGGGGCACAGATACGCAGTATTTT.

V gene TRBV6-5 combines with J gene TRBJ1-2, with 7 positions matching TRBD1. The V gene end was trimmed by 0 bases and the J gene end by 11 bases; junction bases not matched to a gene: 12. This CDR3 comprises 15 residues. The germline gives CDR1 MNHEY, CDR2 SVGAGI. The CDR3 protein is CASSYSNVPQGGYTF. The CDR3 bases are TGTGCCAGCAGTTACTCGAACGTGCCGCAGGGGGGGTACACCTTC.

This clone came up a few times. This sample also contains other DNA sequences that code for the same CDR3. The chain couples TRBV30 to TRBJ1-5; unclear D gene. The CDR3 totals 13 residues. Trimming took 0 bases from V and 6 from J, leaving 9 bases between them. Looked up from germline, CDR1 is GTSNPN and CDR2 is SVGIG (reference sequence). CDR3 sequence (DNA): TGTGCCTGGAGTGTAAGTGGTGGTCAGCCCCAGCATTTT. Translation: CAWSVSGGQPQHF.

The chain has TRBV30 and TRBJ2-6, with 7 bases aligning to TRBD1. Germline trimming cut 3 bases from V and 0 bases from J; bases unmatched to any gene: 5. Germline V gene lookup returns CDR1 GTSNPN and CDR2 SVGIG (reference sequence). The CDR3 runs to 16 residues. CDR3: CAWSPGQSSGANVLTF. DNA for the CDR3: TGTGCCTGGAGCCCGGGACAGAGCTCTGGGGCCAACGTCCTGACTTTC.

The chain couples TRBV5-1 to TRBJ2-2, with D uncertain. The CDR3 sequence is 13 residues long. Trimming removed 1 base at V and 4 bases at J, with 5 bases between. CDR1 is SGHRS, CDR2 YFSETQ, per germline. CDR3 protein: CASSLSRTGELFF. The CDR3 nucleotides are TGCGCCAGCAGCTTGTCACGCACCGGGGAGCTGTTTTTT.

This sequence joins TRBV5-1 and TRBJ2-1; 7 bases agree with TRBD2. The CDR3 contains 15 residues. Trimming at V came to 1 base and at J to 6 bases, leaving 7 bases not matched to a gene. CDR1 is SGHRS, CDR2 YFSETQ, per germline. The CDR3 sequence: CASSLWGSGVNEQFF. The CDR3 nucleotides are TGCGCCAGCAGCTTGTGGGGGAGCGGGGTCAATGAGCAGTTCTTC.

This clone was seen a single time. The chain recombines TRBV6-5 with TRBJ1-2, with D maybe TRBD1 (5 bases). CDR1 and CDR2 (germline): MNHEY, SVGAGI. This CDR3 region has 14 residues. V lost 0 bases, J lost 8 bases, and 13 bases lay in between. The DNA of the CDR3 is TGTGCCAGCAGTTACTCGTCCGCCTCAGGGGGCTACACCTTC. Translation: CASSYSSASGGYTF.

CDR3 in DNA: TGTGCCTGGACTAGCGGGAGTAGCGAGACCCAGTACTTC. Its translation is CAWTSGSSETQYF. V gene TRBV30 combines with J gene TRBJ2-5; 10 bases line up with TRBD2. Germline loops: CDR1 GTSNPN, CDR2 SVGIG (reference sequence). This CDR3 contains 13 residues. Losses at the gene ends were 4 bases for V and 5 bases for J; bases not matched to a gene: 4.

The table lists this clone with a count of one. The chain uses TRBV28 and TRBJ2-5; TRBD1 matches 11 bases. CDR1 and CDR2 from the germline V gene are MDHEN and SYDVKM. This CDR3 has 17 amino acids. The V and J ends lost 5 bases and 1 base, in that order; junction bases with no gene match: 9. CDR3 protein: CASSQRTGTGGQETQYF. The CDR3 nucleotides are TGTGCCAGCAGTCAAAGAACCGGGACAGGGGGCCAAGAGACCCAGTACTTC.

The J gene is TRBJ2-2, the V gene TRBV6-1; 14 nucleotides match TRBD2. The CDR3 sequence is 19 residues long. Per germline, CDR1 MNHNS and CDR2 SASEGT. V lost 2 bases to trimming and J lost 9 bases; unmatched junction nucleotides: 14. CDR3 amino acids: CASSESAPGLAGGGRELFF. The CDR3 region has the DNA TGTGCCAGCAGTGAATCGGCCCCTGGACTAGCGGGAGGCGGACGGGAGCTGTTTTTT.

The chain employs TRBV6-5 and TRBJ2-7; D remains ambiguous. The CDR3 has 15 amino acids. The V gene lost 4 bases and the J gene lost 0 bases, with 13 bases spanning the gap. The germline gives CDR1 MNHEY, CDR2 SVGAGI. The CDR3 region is CASSSNSGDSYEQYF. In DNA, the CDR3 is TGTGCCAGCAGTTCCAACTCTGGGGACTCCTACGAGCAGTACTTC.

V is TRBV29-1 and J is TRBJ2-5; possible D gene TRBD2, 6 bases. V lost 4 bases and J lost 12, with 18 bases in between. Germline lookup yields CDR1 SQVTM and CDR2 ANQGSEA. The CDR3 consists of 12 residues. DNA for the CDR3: TGCAGCGTTGCTCCCTCCGGCGGACTAAAGTACTTC. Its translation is CSVAPSGGLKYF.

Here the CDR3 reads CASSNLDSVTGELFF. The CDR3 region has the DNA TGTGCCAGTAGTAATTTGGACTCAGTCACCGGGGAGCTGTTTTTT. The chain recombines TRBV19 with TRBJ2-2; a possible D gene is TRBD2 (5 bases). V was clipped by 4 bases and J by 4 bases, with 13 bases between them. In germline, CDR1 is LNHDA, CDR2 SQIVND (reference sequence). The CDR3 spans 15 residues.

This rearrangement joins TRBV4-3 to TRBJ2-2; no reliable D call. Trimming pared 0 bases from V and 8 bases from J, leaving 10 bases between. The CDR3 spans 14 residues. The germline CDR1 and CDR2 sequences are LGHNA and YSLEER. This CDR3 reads CASSQDQVQGELFF. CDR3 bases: TGCGCCAGCAGCCAAGATCAAGTCCAGGGGGAGCTGTTTTTT.

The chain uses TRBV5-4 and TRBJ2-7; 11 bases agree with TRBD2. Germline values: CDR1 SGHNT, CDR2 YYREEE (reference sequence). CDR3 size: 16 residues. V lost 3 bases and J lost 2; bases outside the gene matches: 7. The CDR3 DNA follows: TGTGCCAGCAGCTCCATAGCGGGAGGGGGGGCCTACGAGCAGTACTTC. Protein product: CASSSIAGGGAYEQYF.

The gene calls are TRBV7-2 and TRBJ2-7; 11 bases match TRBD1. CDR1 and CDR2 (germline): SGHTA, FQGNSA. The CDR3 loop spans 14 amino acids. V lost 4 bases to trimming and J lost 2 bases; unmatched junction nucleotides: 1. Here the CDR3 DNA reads TGTGCCAGCAGCTGGACAGGGGGCGCCTACGAGCAGTACTTC. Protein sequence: CASSWTGGAYEQYF.

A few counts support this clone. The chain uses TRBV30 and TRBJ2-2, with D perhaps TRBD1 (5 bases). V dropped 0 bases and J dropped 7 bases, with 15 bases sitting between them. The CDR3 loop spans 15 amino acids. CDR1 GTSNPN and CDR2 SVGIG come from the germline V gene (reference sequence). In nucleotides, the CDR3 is TGTGCCTGGAGTGTGGGGCCTACTGGGATCGGGGAGCTGTTTTTT. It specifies CAWSVGPTGIGELFF.